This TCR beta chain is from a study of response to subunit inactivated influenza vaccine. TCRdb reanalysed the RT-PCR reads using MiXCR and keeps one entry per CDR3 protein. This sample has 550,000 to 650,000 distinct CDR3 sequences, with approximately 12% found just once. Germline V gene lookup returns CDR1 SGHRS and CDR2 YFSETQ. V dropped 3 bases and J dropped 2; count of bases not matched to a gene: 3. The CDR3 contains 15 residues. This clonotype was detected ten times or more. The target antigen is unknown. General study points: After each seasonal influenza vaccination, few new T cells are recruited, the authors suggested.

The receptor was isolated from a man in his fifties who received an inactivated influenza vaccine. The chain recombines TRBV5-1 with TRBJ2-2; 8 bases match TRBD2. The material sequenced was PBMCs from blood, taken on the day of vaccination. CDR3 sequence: CASSSGTRNTGELFF. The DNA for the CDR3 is TGCGCCAGCAGCTCCGGGACTAGAAACACCGGGGAGCTGTTTTTT.